These 8 T cell receptor beta chains were sequenced from one sample in a study of T cells in Graves' hyperthyroidism and ophthalmopathy (dated by TCRdb to the late 2010s). The library was made by multiplex PCR. The sequencer listed for this sample is Illumina HiSeq 2000. TCR beta CDR3 regions were amplified from RNA transcripts. The TCR CDR3 was subjected to a first round of RT-PCR using the HTBI primer set and the Qiagen OneStep RT-PCR kit. TCRdb trimmed the raw reads at Q25, called clones with MiXCR and kept productive beta chains. Each CDR3 protein gets just one entry, which takes the most common genes and DNA from the rows behind it. This sample has a few hundred thousand distinct CDR3 sequences in its table, and approximately 17% of those were observed once. About 51% of the sample belongs to the ten largest clones. Input material: blood. These receptors were taken from an older woman with Graves' ophthalmopathy.

This clonotype was observed many times. The chain links TRBV28 to TRBJ2-3; 10 nucleotides line up with TRBD1. With 6 bases clipped from V and 3 bases from J, the junction kept 6 bases outside the gene matches. The germline V gene has CDR1 MDHEN and CDR2 SYDVKM. CDR3 length: 15 residues. CDR3 nucleotides: TGTGCCAGCAGCCCGAGGACAGGGGGAACAGATACGCAGTATTTT. This encodes CASSPRTGGTDTQYF.

This clonotype was observed a few times. This chain's CDR3 is CSASRVSMNTEAFF. The CDR3 region has the DNA TGCAGTGCTAGCCGGGTCTCAATGAACACTGAAGCTTTCTTT. The chain carries TRBV20-1 and TRBJ1-1; D not resolved. CDR1 is DFQATT and CDR2 is SNEGSKA in the germline V gene (reference sequence). Trimming took 3 bases from V and 0 from J, leaving 11 bases between them. This CDR3 spans 14 amino acids.

This clonotype was counted at least ten times. This could be a read error, since a much larger clone is one nucleotide away. The chain is built from TRBV6-1 and TRBJ1-5, with D unresolved. V lost 4 bases to trimming and J lost 6 bases, with 16 bases between them. The CDR3 spans 15 residues. CDR1 and CDR2 (germline): MNHNS, SASEGT. The CDR3 spells CASSVELAAVQPQHF. The CDR3 region has the DNA TGTGCCAGCAGTGTGGAACTGGCGGCGGTTCAGCCCCAGCATTTT.

The chain recombines TRBV6-5 with TRBJ1-3, with unresolved D. V lost 2 bases to trimming and J lost 0 bases, with 11 bases between them. There are 16 residues in the CDR3. The germline V gene encodes CDR1 MNHEY and CDR2 SVGAGI. CDR3 in amino acids: CASSYTSQASGNTIYF. CDR3 sequence (DNA): TGTGCCAGCAGTTACACTAGCCAGGCCTCTGGAAACACCATATATTTT.

Ten or more counts support this clonotype. The chain couples TRBV6-2 or TRBV6-3 to TRBJ1-1; D unresolved. V lost 8 bases and J 9 bases, leaving 13 bases between the germline ends. Germline CDR1 MNHEY, CDR2 SVGEGT. CDR3 length: 11 amino acids. The CDR3 reads CASQNAGKAFF. DNA of the CDR3: TGTGCCAGCCAAAATGCGGGAAAAGCTTTCTTT.

The V and J genes are TRBV6-1 and TRBJ1-4, with TRBD1 matching 8 bases. Germline V lookup: CDR1 MNHNS, CDR2 SASEGT. The CDR3 covers 17 residues. V gave up 2 bases and J gave up 0 bases; unmatched junction bases: 5. The CDR3 loop is CASSERTGGATNEKLFF. CDR3 in DNA: TGTGCCAGCAGTGAACGAACAGGGGGAGCAACTAATGAAAAACTGTTTTTT.

The gene calls are TRBV29-1 and TRBJ2-2; 9 nucleotides line up with TRBD2. This CDR3 contains 14 residues. CDR1 and CDR2 from the germline V gene are SQVTM and ANQGSEA. V gave up 0 bases and J gave up 6 bases; unmatched junction bases: 2. The CDR3 coding sequence is TGCAGCGTTGAAGAGTTAGCGGGAGCCGGGGAGCTGTTTTTT. Translating it yields CSVEELAGAGELFF.

This clonotype appeared many times. The rearrangement uses TRBV7-9 and TRBJ2-5, with 11 bases that match TRBD1. Unmatched junction bases numbered 12, after V lost 5 bases and J lost 1 base. This CDR3 has 18 residues. Germline V gene sequence: CDR1 SEHNR, CDR2 FQNEAQ (reference sequence). CDR3 amino acids: CASSPRTGGIARQETQYF. The CDR3 nucleotides read TGTGCCAGCAGCCCCCGGACAGGGGGCATAGCGCGCCAAGAGACCCAGTACTTC.